The 32 T cell receptor beta chains presented below share a single source sample, sequenced in a study of T cells in placental villitis. The libraries were made with immunoSEQ v4. TCRdb's copy holds only in-frame clones and misses some; the assay was immunoSEQ multiplex PCR. The table shows around 1,600 clones, with more than 70% occurring only once. These receptors' antigens are unknown. Study observations and caveats: Median clonality was roughly 0.05 in villitis of unknown etiology placentae versus under 0.0065 in controls.

Sequenced sample: placental tissue containing maternal and fetal cells. Receptor source: a human patient with villitis of unknown etiology; the placental T cells may come from both mother and fetus.

The V gene is TRBV7-6, the J gene TRBJ1-1; D perhaps matches TRBD1 (6 bases). Trimming took off 1 base at V and 4 bases at J, with 13 bases between the two ends. The germline V gene encodes CDR1 SGHVS and CDR2 FNYEAQ. The CDR3 runs 15 residues. The CDR3 nucleotides are TGTGCCAGCAGCTTAGTTGCAGGGGCAGGCACTGAAGCTTTCTTT. Translating gives CASSLVAGAGTEAFF.

In its sample, this clone was seen a few times. The chain carries TRBV12-3 or TRBV12-4 and TRBJ1-2; D ambiguous. There are 12 residues in the CDR3. Trimming pared 8 bases from V and 4 bases from J, leaving 11 bases between. CDR3: CASATGFYGYTF. The CDR3 DNA follows: TGTGCCAGCGCGACCGGGTTCTATGGCTACACCTTC.

The chain has TRBV2 and TRBJ1-5; 7 bases line up with TRBD1. This CDR3 contains 17 residues. CDR1 and CDR2 (germline): SNHLY, FYNNEI. Losses at the gene ends were 2 bases for V and 7 bases for J; bases not matched to a gene: 14. CDR3: CASSELRGGTGEQPQHF. The CDR3 nucleotides are TGTGCCAGCAGTGAATTGCGTGGGGGAACAGGGGAGCAGCCCCAGCATTTT.

This clone was detected only a few times. V usage is TRBV27 and J usage is TRBJ1-2; D gene unclear. V was clipped by 5 bases and J by 0 bases, with 13 bases between them. CDR3 length equals 15 residues. The germline V gene encodes CDR1 MNHEY and CDR2 SMNVEV (reference sequence). CDR3: CASSPLDGANYGYTF. In nucleotides, the CDR3 is TGTGCCAGCAGTCCCTTAGACGGAGCTAACTATGGCTACACCTTC.

V and J are TRBV6-2 or TRBV6-3 and TRBJ2-4; TRBD1 agrees at 12 bases. Germline V gene data show CDR1 as MNHEY and CDR2 as SVGEGT. J gave up 2 bases and V 6 bases, and 11 bases lay outside the gene matches. The CDR3 has 18 amino acids. DNA of the CDR3: TGTGCCAGCAGCCCCTGGGGACAGGGGGCTGTGTCCAAAAACATTCAGTACTTC. Its protein product is CASSPWGQGAVSKNIQYF.

This chain connects TRBV6-5 to TRBJ1-1, with D uncertain. Germline V CDR1 and CDR2: MNHEY, SVGAGI. The CDR3 has 14 amino acids. V lost 0 bases and J lost 2, with 7 bases in between. DNA of the CDR3: TGTGCCAGCAGTTACTCGCTGACCAACACTGAAGCTTTCTTT. The encoded protein is CASSYSLTNTEAFF.

The chain has TRBV27 and TRBJ1-2; 8 bases match TRBD1. This CDR3 has 14 amino acids. The V gene end was trimmed by 3 bases and the J gene end by 2 bases; junction bases not matched to a gene: 2. Germline CDR1 MNHEY, CDR2 SMNVEV (reference sequence). CDR3 sequence reads: CASSLTGANYGYTF. The CDR3 DNA reads as TGTGCCAGCAGTTTGACAGGGGCGAACTATGGCTACACCTTC.

The rearrangement uses TRBV19 and TRBJ1-2; maybe TRBD1 (6 bases). The germline gives CDR1 LNHDA, CDR2 SQIVND (reference sequence). Between the trimmed V and J ends, which lost 10 bases and 5 bases, there was a span of 17 bases. The CDR3 spans 13 residues. The CDR3 bases are TGTGCCACCCGCGGGGGGCGAGAATATGGCTACACCTTC. It specifies CATRGGREYGYTF.

V usage is TRBV19 and J usage is TRBJ2-1; TRBD2 aligns across 7 bases. The CDR3 loop spans 13 amino acids. With V trimmed by 1 base and J by 7 bases, 1 base remained unmatched. The germline CDR1 and CDR2 sequences are LNHDA and SQIVND (reference sequence). CDR3 bases: TGTGCCAGTAGTATAGGGGAGGGGAATGAGCAGTTCTTC. It specifies CASSIGEGNEQFF.

This rearrangement joins TRBV9 to TRBJ2-3; 7 bases match TRBD2. Germline CDR1 reads SGDLS; CDR2 reads YYNGEE. The CDR3 is 14 amino acids. V was pared by 3 bases and J by 2 bases, with 3 bases of the junction left unmatched. Here the CDR3 reads CASSEAGTTDTQYF. CDR3 DNA sequence: TGTGCCAGCAGCGAAGCGGGGACCACAGATACGCAGTATTTT.

The V call is TRBV4-1, the J call TRBJ2-2; D possibly uses TRBD1 or TRBD2 (5 bases each). Trimming removed 0 bases from V and 0 bases from J, with 5 bases in between. The CDR3 runs 15 residues. CDR1 and CDR2 from the germline V gene are MGHRA and YSYEKL. The CDR3 DNA reads TGCGCCAGCAGCCAAGAGGGGGCGAACACCGGGGAGCTGTTTTTT. Its translation is CASSQEGANTGELFF.

The chain is built from TRBV2 and TRBJ1-2, with D perhaps TRBD1 (6 bases). This CDR3 is built from 13 residues. Germline V gene data show CDR1 as SNHLY and CDR2 as FYNNEI. V was clipped by 5 bases and J by 1 base, with 8 bases between them. The chain's CDR3 is CASSLQGNYGYTF. In DNA, the CDR3 is TGTGCCAGCAGTTTACAGGGTAACTATGGCTACACCTTC. Filled out from reference TRBV2 and TRBJ1-2, the complete variable domain reads EPEVTQTPSHQVTQMGQEVILRCVPISNHLYFYWYRQILGQKVEFLVSFYNNEISEKSEIFDDQFSVERPDGSNFTLKIRSTKLEDSAMYFCASSLQGNYGYTFGSGTRLTVV.

The chain joins TRBV12-5 to TRBJ2-3; D is possibly TRBD1 (6 bases). The length of the CDR3 is 15 residues. From germline, CDR1 is LGHNT and CDR2 FRNRAP. V gave up 0 bases and J gave up 4 bases, with 11 bases separating them. The CDR3 DNA is TGTGCTAGTGGTTTGGTACGGACAGCTGCAGATACGCAGTATTTT. Amino acids: CASGLVRTAADTQYF.

The rearrangement links TRBV13 to TRBJ1-6, with TRBD1 as a possible D gene (6 bases). V was trimmed by 0 bases and J by 14 bases, leaving 14 bases between them. The CDR3 has 14 residues. Per germline, CDR1 PRHDT and CDR2 FYEKMQ (reference sequence). The CDR3 coding sequence is TGTGCCAGCAGCTTAGGCCGCACAGGGAAAACCCTCCACTTT. Translation: CASSLGRTGKTLHF.

The genes are TRBV10-3 and TRBJ1-2; 7 bases match TRBD1. V lost 6 bases to trimming and J lost 5 bases; unmatched junction nucleotides: 6. Germline CDR1 is ENHRY and CDR2 is SYGVKD. The length of the CDR3 is 13 residues. CDR3 sequence: CAIRRQGLYGYTF. The CDR3, as DNA: TGTGCCATCAGGAGACAGGGCCTTTATGGCTACACCTTC.

The chain uses TRBV5-4 and TRBJ2-5; 7 bases are shared with TRBD2. Unmatched junction bases numbered 2, after V lost 3 bases and J lost 0 bases. The germline gives CDR1 SGHNT, CDR2 YYREEE (reference sequence). This CDR3 spans 14 amino acids. CDR3: CASSSAGYQETQYF. DNA of the CDR3: TGTGCCAGCAGCTCAGCGGGGTACCAAGAGACCCAGTACTTC.

The rearrangement uses TRBV4-1 and TRBJ2-2; no clear D gene. The ends were cut back, 1 base at V and 0 bases at J, with 9 bases in the middle. The germline V gene encodes CDR1 MGHRA and CDR2 YSYEKL. This CDR3 is 16 amino acids long. CDR3 nucleotide sequence: TGCGCCAGCAGCCAAGGACCCGAACCGAACACCGGGGAGCTGTTTTTT. Protein: CASSQGPEPNTGELFF.

This chain connects TRBV29-1 to TRBJ1-4; 7 bases fit TRBD1. The CDR3 spans 13 residues. V gave up 4 bases and J gave up 6 bases; unmatched junction bases: 5. Germline V gene sequence: CDR1 SQVTM, CDR2 ANQGSEA. The CDR3 DNA reads TGCAGCGTTGGCGCCAGGGGGGATGAAAAACTGTTTTTT. Protein: CSVGARGDEKLFF.

The CDR3 here is CSASTSGGAYEQYF. The DNA for the CDR3 is TGCAGTGCTAGTACTAGCGGGGGAGCCTACGAGCAGTACTTC. This chain uses TRBV20-1 with TRBJ2-7, with 11 bases identical to TRBD2. This CDR3 contains 14 residues. J was trimmed by 2 bases and V by 3 bases; bases with no gene match: 3. Germline CDR1 reads DFQATT; CDR2 reads SNEGSKA (reference sequence).

This chain connects TRBV13 to TRBJ1-2; TRBD1 is a possible D gene (5 bases). The CDR3 has 14 residues. Germline CDR1 and CDR2: PRHDT and FYEKMQ (reference sequence). The V end lost 0 bases, the J end lost 8 bases, and 13 bases lay between the germline ends. The CDR3 bases are TGTGCCAGCAGCTTAGGTCTAGGGGTGGAGGGCTACACCTTC. This encodes CASSLGLGVEGYTF.

This sequence joins TRBV20-1 and TRBJ2-5; D not resolved. The CDR3 length is 11 residues. Germline assignment: CDR1 DFQATT and CDR2 SNEGSKA (reference sequence). V lost 4 bases and J lost 2, with 5 bases in between. CDR3: CSATRQETQYF. In nucleotides, the CDR3 is TGCAGTGCTACTAGACAAGAGACCCAGTACTTC.

The V gene is TRBV24-1, the J gene TRBJ1-5; perhaps TRBD1 as D (5 bases). The V end lost 9 bases, the J end lost 4 bases, and 12 bases lay between the germline ends. This CDR3 spans 13 amino acids. Per the germline V gene, CDR1 is KGHDR and CDR2 is SFDVKD. CDR3 amino acids: CATLPGQNQPQHF. The DNA for the CDR3 is TGTGCCACCCTACCAGGGCAGAATCAGCCCCAGCATTTT.

The genes are TRBV6-5 and TRBJ2-7; 8 bases are a match to TRBD1. Trimming took 7 bases from V and 0 from J; bases not matched to a gene: 5. This CDR3 spans 14 amino acids. Germline V lookup: CDR1 MNHEY, CDR2 SVGAGI. As DNA, the CDR3 is TGTGCCAGCACCCGAGGACAGGGCTCCTACGAGCAGTACTTC. As protein: CASTRGQGSYEQYF.

The V gene is TRBV25-1, the J gene TRBJ2-7, with 9 bases that match TRBD1. V lost 8 bases to trimming and J lost 6 bases; unmatched junction nucleotides: 8. This CDR3 contains 13 residues. The germline gives CDR1 MGHDK, CDR2 SYGVNS. The CDR3 loop reads CASSRTGVSEQYF. CDR3 nucleotides: TGTGCCAGCTCCCGGACAGGGGTTAGCGAGCAGTACTTC.

This rearrangement joins TRBV5-4 to TRBJ1-2, with unresolved D. In germline, CDR1 is SGHNT, CDR2 YYREEE (reference sequence). Trimming stripped 2 bases from V and 0 bases from J, with 11 bases between. CDR3 size: 15 residues. The CDR3 is CASSLGLSTNYGYTF. CDR3 sequence (DNA): TGTGCCAGCAGCTTAGGGTTGAGTACTAACTATGGCTACACCTTC.

This clone has just a few counts. The chain carries TRBV5-1 and TRBJ2-2; tentative D call: TRBD1 (6 bases). This CDR3 has 15 residues. Trimming shortened V by 4 bases and J by 3 bases, and 13 bases separated the two germline ends. Per germline, CDR1 SGHRS and CDR2 YFSETQ. CDR3 DNA sequence: TGCGCCAGCAGCCTTACGGACAGATACACCGGGGAGCTGTTTTTT. It specifies CASSLTDRYTGELFF.

This chain joins TRBV29-1 and TRBJ2-1; 11 nucleotides line up with TRBD2. In germline, CDR1 is SQVTM, CDR2 ANQGSEA. V shed 2 bases, J shed 5 bases, and the junction held 14 bases outside the gene matches. The CDR3 is 18 residues long. CDR3 coding DNA: TGCAGCGTTGAATGGCTCTTAGGTAGCGGGGGGGTCAACAATGAGCAGTTCTTC. It specifies CSVEWLLGSGGVNNEQFF.

This clone was seen only once. The V and J genes are TRBV12-3 or TRBV12-4 and TRBJ2-7; D tentatively fits TRBD1 or TRBD2 (6 bases each). This CDR3 is 13 amino acids long. Trimming cost V 3 bases and J 2 bases, with 8 bases left between them. In DNA form, the CDR3 reads TGTGCCAGCAGTTTTGGGGGGCCCTACGAGCAGTACTTC. The encoded protein is CASSFGGPYEQYF.

The chain employs TRBV7-6 and TRBJ1-4; D gene unclear. Germline V gene lookup returns CDR1 SGHVS and CDR2 FNYEAQ. The ends were cut back, 5 bases at V and 7 bases at J, with 11 bases in the middle. The CDR3 covers 13 residues. The CDR3 sequence: CASSDPPLEKLFF. CDR3 nucleotides: TGTGCCAGCAGCGATCCCCCGCTTGAAAAACTGTTTTTT. The variable domain in full, completed from reference TRBV7-6 and TRBJ1-4, reads GAGVSQSPRYKVTKRGQDVALRCDPISGHVSLYWYRQALGQGPEFLTYFNYEAQQDKSGLPNDRFSAERPEGSISTLTIQRTEQRDSAMYRCASSDPPLEKLFFGSGTQLSVL.

J is TRBJ2-2 and V is TRBV7-9; weak D call: TRBD1 (5 bases). Germline V lookup: CDR1 SEHNR, CDR2 FQNEAQ (reference sequence). The length of the CDR3 is 14 residues. The V end was cut by 0 bases, the J end by 4 bases, with 6 bases between. CDR3 bases: TGTGCCAGCAGCTTAGCGCAGGGCACCGGGGAGCTGTTTTTT. This sequence encodes CASSLAQGTGELFF.

The gene calls are TRBV3-1 (or the pseudogene TRBV3-2) and TRBJ2-2; no definite D call. Trimming cost V 6 bases and J 1 base, with 9 bases left between them. The CDR3 runs 14 residues. Germline V CDR1 and CDR2: LGHDT, YNNKEL (reference sequence). In DNA form, the CDR3 reads TGTGCCAGCAGTCTCCCCATGAACACCGGGGAGCTGTTTTTT. Protein: CASSLPMNTGELFF.

This chain uses TRBV5-1 with TRBJ1-2, with unresolved D. From germline, CDR1 is SGHRS and CDR2 YFSETQ. The CDR3 is 13 residues long. V dropped 2 bases and J dropped 1 base, with 6 bases sitting between them. CDR3 DNA: TGCGCCAGCAGCTTCACGGGTAACTATGGCTACACCTTC. This sequence encodes CASSFTGNYGYTF.